Listed here are 10 T cell receptor beta chains from one sample, sequenced in a study of CD8 T cells in ankylosing spondylitis. TCRdb re-called the 5' RACE reads through MiXCR, storing one row per CDR3 protein. Altogether around 99,000 distinct CDR3 sequences are present, about 9.1% being singletons, with the ten largest covering 4% to 5.5%. The sample consisted of blood, either unsorted or a sorted T cell fraction (not recorded which). The receptors come from a male donor with ankylosing spondylitis or in good health (not recorded which).

At least ten counts were recorded for this clonotype. The rearrangement uses TRBV27 and TRBJ1-2, with D perhaps matching TRBD1 (5 bases). Trimming removed 7 bases from V and 0 bases from J, with 21 bases in between. Germline V gene data show CDR1 as MNHEY and CDR2 as SMNVEV (reference sequence). The CDR3 runs to 17 residues. The CDR3 bases are TGTGCCAGCACCTCCTTGAAATTGGACAACCCTAACTATGGCTACACCTTC. Translating gives CASTSLKLDNPNYGYTF.

This clonotype was counted ten times or more. V and J are TRBV7-9 and TRBJ2-5, with D uncertain. CDR3 length equals 13 residues. The ends were cut back, 4 bases at V and 7 bases at J, with 13 bases in the middle. Germline CDR1 reads SEHNR; CDR2 reads FQNEAQ (reference sequence). The CDR3 region is CASSSQTRGTQYF. CDR3 DNA: TGTGCCAGCAGCTCCCAGACTCGTGGGACCCAGTACTTC.

This clonotype occurred many times. This rearrangement joins TRBV5-4 to TRBJ2-1; D may match TRBD1 or TRBD2 (7 bases each). The V gene lost 0 bases and the J gene lost 9 bases, with 16 bases spanning the gap. The CDR3 contains 15 residues. The V gene's germline CDR1 is SGHNT and CDR2 YYREEE (reference sequence). The DNA for the CDR3 is TGTGCCAGCAGCTTGGCAGGGGGGGCCTTCCGTGAGCAGTTCTTC. It codes for CASSLAGGAFREQFF. The whole variable domain, filled in from reference TRBV5-4 and TRBJ2-1, reads ETGVTQSPTHLIKTRGQQVTLRCSSQSGHNTVSWYQQALGQGPQFIFQYYREEENGRGNFPPRFSGLQFPNYSSELNVNALELDDSALYLCASSLAGGAFREQFFGPGTRLTVL.

The chain is built from TRBV7-9 and TRBJ2-5, with 7 bases matching TRBD1. The ends lost 6 bases at V and 4 bases at J; junction bases unmatched: 5. Per the germline V gene, CDR1 is SEHNR and CDR2 is FQNEAQ (reference sequence). The CDR3 totals 13 residues. The CDR3: CASRTGQIETQYF. For the CDR3, the DNA is TGTGCCAGCAGAACGGGACAGATAGAGACCCAGTACTTC.

This clonotype appeared many times. The chain employs TRBV6-5 and TRBJ2-1, with D uncertain. V was clipped by 5 bases and J by 6 bases, with 17 bases between them. This CDR3 is 15 amino acids long. Per the germline V gene, CDR1 is MNHEY and CDR2 is SVGAGI. The CDR3 DNA follows: TGTGCCAGCAGTACCCAGAGTAAATCTCTCAATGAGCAGTTCTTC. This gives the protein CASSTQSKSLNEQFF.

Details on this clonotype: This may come from a read error, since a much larger clone is one base off. The V and J genes are TRBV6-6 and TRBJ2-1, with a weak D call TRBD1 (5 bases). The CDR3 spans 13 residues. Trimming removed 6 bases at V and 11 bases at J, with 17 bases between. Germline CDR1 reads MNHNY; CDR2 reads SVGAGI (reference sequence). CDR3 region: CASRGLASAKQFF. Here the CDR3 DNA reads TGTGCCAGCAGGGGGCTGGCGAGCGCTAAGCAGTTCTTC.

For the CDR3, the DNA is TGTGCCAGCAGTTTAGAGGGCAGGGTAACCACCGGGGAGCTGTTTTTT. This gives the protein CASSLEGRVTTGELFF. V usage is TRBV12-3 or TRBV12-4 and J usage is TRBJ2-2, with a tentative D call TRBD1 (5 bases). The CDR3 spans 16 residues. V was cut by 1 base and J by 4 bases, with 13 bases left in between.

This clonotype was counted many times. The chain uses TRBV29-1 and TRBJ1-4, with D perhaps matching TRBD1 (5 bases). Germline CDR1 and CDR2: SQVTM and ANQGSEA. With 4 bases removed from V and 7 bases from J, the gap between germline ends came to 16 bases. The CDR3 length is 14 residues. The CDR3 bases are TGCAGCGTTGGTAACCAGGGTTTCGGTGAAAAACTGTTTTTT. Its protein product is CSVGNQGFGEKLFF.

The table lists this clonotype with many counts. The V call is TRBV5-1, the J call TRBJ1-5; D remains unclear. V lost 4 bases to trimming and J lost 3 bases, with 11 bases between them. The CDR3 runs 14 residues. CDR1 is SGHRS and CDR2 is YFSETQ in the germline V gene. CDR3 protein: CASSTSGPNQPQHF. The DNA of the CDR3 is TGCGCCAGCAGCACTTCAGGACCCAATCAGCCCCAGCATTTT.

This clonotype was observed many times. This chain connects TRBV5-1 to TRBJ2-5; 7 positions agree with TRBD2. The trim removed 6 bases at V and 5 bases at J, leaving 19 bases unmatched. Germline loops: CDR1 SGHRS, CDR2 YFSETQ. The length of the CDR3 is 17 residues. The CDR3 loop is CASNPGREVRLWETQYF. The DNA for the CDR3 is TGCGCCAGCAACCCGGGACGGGAGGTCCGATTATGGGAGACCCAGTACTTC.